The 2 T cell receptor beta chains in this list originate from one sample, sequenced in a study of tumor-infiltrating lymphocytes in primary liver carcinoma. The input was about 500 ng total RNA; TCR beta cDNA was made from it with a constant-region primer. Modified slightly, ARM-PCR produced TCR beta libraries over three nested multiplex PCR rounds. The opening two PCR rounds, ten to eleven cycles each, paired TRBV1-TRBV30 forward primers with a C-beta reverse primer. TCRdb redid the calling of the multiplex PCR reads with MiXCR, one entry per CDR3 protein. The sample records 80,000 to 100,000 distinct CDR3 sequences, about 70% being singletons. Co-extraction of both nucleic acids (RNA and DNA) used about 18-34 mg of unsorted bulk tissue. Specimen: tumor-adjacent normal liver tissue. The source of these receptors is a man in his forties or fifties with primary liver carcinoma and hepatitis B virus infection.

The count of this clonotype is one. Here the CDR3 omits its conserved ending phenylalanine or tryptophan, so a read error is the likely source. V is TRBV11-2 and J is TRBJ2-1; 9 bases match TRBD2. V gave up 5 bases and J gave up 6 bases; unmatched junction bases: 5. This CDR3 has 14 residues. CDR1 is SGHAT, CDR2 FQNNGV, per germline. The CDR3 loop is CASSPLAGSNEQFS. As DNA, the CDR3 is TGTGCCAGCAGCCCGCTAGCGGGGTCCAATGAGCAGTTCTCC.

About this clonotype: Since no conserved phenylalanine or tryptophan closes the CDR3, a read error is the likely cause. This sequence joins TRBV4-2 and TRBJ1-3; maybe TRBD1 (6 bases). The CDR3 is made up of 15 amino acids. Germline V CDR1 and CDR2: LGHNA, YNFKEQ. CDR3 loop: CANSQEDRAGNTIYS. In DNA form, the CDR3 reads TGTGCCAACAGCCAAGAGGACAGAGCTGGAAACACCATATATTCT.